A single sample is the source of the 19 T cell receptor beta chains below, sequenced in a study of shared clonotypes between healthy human individuals. Naivety among CD8 cells was defined by CD45RO negativity and positive CCR7 selection, thereby excluding terminally differentiated effector memory CD45RA+ cells. Data came from immunoSEQ multiplex PCR; TCRdb stores just in-frame clones and leaves some out. The data contain hundreds of thousands of clones, around 92% of them seen just once; the ten biggest clones take up 24%. Sequencing was done on a sample of naive CD8+ T cells sorted from blood. The receptors shown here come from a man aged 30 to 39 in good health.

The rearrangement uses TRBV6-6 and TRBJ1-2; a possible D gene is TRBD1 (5 bases). CDR3 size: 16 residues. Germline CDR1 MNHNY, CDR2 SVGAGI (reference sequence). V dropped 3 bases and J dropped 2 bases, with 16 bases sitting between them. CDR3 loop: CASSYIQGGGNYGYTF. Written as DNA, the CDR3 is TGTGCCAGCAGTTATATTCAGGGTGGGGGGAACTATGGCTACACCTTC.

The V call is TRBV2, the J call TRBJ2-1; TRBD2 matches 14 bases. The J segment lost 2 bases and the V segment lost 6 bases, leaving 15 bases of the junction unmatched. The CDR3 spans 20 residues. The germline V gene encodes CDR1 SNHLY and CDR2 FYNNEI. The CDR3 DNA sequence: TGTGCCAGCAGCTTCAATACCGGGACTAGCGGGAGTATCGCCTACAATGAGCAGTTCTTC. This sequence encodes CASSFNTGTSGSIAYNEQFF.

The chain joins TRBV27 to TRBJ2-2, with TRBD1 matching over 7 bases. The germline V gene has CDR1 MNHEY and CDR2 SMNVEV (reference sequence). The CDR3 covers 14 residues. With 6 bases clipped from V and 4 bases from J, the junction kept 5 bases outside the gene matches. For the CDR3, the DNA is TGTGCCAGCAGAGACAGGGTAACCACCGGGGAGCTGTTTTTT. This translates into CASRDRVTTGELFF.

This sequence joins TRBV28 and TRBJ2-7, with 14 bases fitting TRBD2. Germline CDR1 reads MDHEN; CDR2 reads SYDVKM. V shed 5 bases and J 0 bases; nucleotides not matched to a gene: 6. This CDR3 is 17 amino acids long. The CDR3 reads CASSAPGLAGGSYEQYF. The CDR3 region has the DNA TGTGCCAGCAGTGCCCCCGGACTAGCGGGAGGCTCCTACGAGCAGTACTTC.

The V and J genes are TRBV7-2 and TRBJ2-7, with 10 nucleotides matching TRBD1. This CDR3 contains 15 residues. In germline, CDR1 is SGHTA, CDR2 FQGNSA. The V segment lost 5 bases and the J segment 4 bases; nucleotides outside the gene matches: 8. The CDR3 reads CASSKGPGQGYEQYF. The CDR3 nucleotides read TGTGCCAGCAGCAAAGGTCCGGGACAGGGGTACGAGCAGTACTTC. Full variable domain (outside the CDR3, taken from reference TRBV7-2 and TRBJ2-7): GAGVSQSPSNKVTEKGKDVELRCDPISGHTALYWYRQSLGQGLEFLIYFQGNSAPDKSGLPSDRFSAERTGGSVSTLTIQRTQQEDSAVYLCASSKGPGQGYEQYFGPGTRLTVT.

The gene calls are TRBV11-2 and TRBJ2-7; D possibly matches TRBD1 or TRBD2 (6 bases each). The germline V gene encodes CDR1 SGHAT and CDR2 FQNNGV. V lost 11 bases, J lost 3 bases, and 14 bases lay in between. This CDR3 comprises 12 residues. The CDR3 region is CASGGQDYEQYF. The CDR3 coding sequence is TGTGCCTCTGGGGGGCAGGACTACGAGCAGTACTTC.

The rearrangement joins TRBV14 to TRBJ2-3; D perhaps matches TRBD1 (6 bases). This CDR3 comprises 19 residues. Germline CDR1 SGHDN, CDR2 FVKESK. Deletions cut 1 base from V and 0 bases from J, with 20 bases between. The CDR3 nucleotides read TGTGCCAGCAGCCAAGTACAGGGCCAAACTTCTACTAGCACAGATACGCAGTATTTT. Protein: CASSQVQGQTSTSTDTQYF.

The chain is built from TRBV9 and TRBJ2-2; D unresolved. CDR1 is SGDLS and CDR2 is YYNGEE in the germline V gene. With 4 bases removed from V and 6 bases from J, the gap between germline ends came to 10 bases. This CDR3 contains 13 residues. The CDR3 is CASSTPRPGELFF. The DNA of the CDR3 is TGTGCCAGCAGCACCCCCCGTCCCGGGGAGCTGTTTTTT.

This chain uses TRBV4-3 with TRBJ2-1; 8 bases are a match to TRBD2. Trimming at V came to 0 bases and at J to 4 bases, leaving 5 bases not matched to a gene. The length of the CDR3 is 16 residues. Germline V CDR1 and CDR2: LGHNA, YSLEER. The chain's CDR3 is CASSQDWREVYNEQFF. DNA for the CDR3: TGCGCCAGCAGCCAAGATTGGCGGGAGGTGTACAATGAGCAGTTCTTC.

The chain links TRBV28 to TRBJ1-1; 10 bases fit TRBD1. Looked up from germline, CDR1 is MDHEN and CDR2 is SYDVKM. Trimming took 10 bases from V and 3 from J; bases not matched to a gene: 14. The CDR3 consists of 16 residues. In DNA, the CDR3 is TGTGCCATCAAAGTGGGACAGGGGTTTCGGGACACTGAAGCTTTCTTT. Translation gives CAIKVGQGFRDTEAFF.

V usage is TRBV9 and J usage is TRBJ2-1; 11 bases map to TRBD2. The V gene's germline CDR1 is SGDLS and CDR2 YYNGEE. The CDR3 has 16 residues. The V and J ends lost 4 bases and 3 bases, in that order; junction bases with no gene match: 6. CDR3 in DNA: TGTGCCAGCAGCTCCCGGACTAGCGGGTACTACAATGAGCAGTTCTTC. Its translation: CASSSRTSGYYNEQFF.

This sequence joins TRBV6-5 and TRBJ2-1; 9 positions agree with TRBD1. The CDR3 spans 15 residues. Germline loops: CDR1 MNHEY, CDR2 SVGAGI. V gave up 4 bases and J gave up 3 bases; unmatched junction bases: 4. CDR3 nucleotide sequence: TGTGCCAGCAGTTCCCGGACAGGGGTCTACAATGAGCAGTTCTTC. Amino acid sequence: CASSSRTGVYNEQFF.

The chain combines TRBV11-2 with TRBJ1-1; the D is unclear. Germline V lookup: CDR1 SGHAT, CDR2 FQNNGV. V was pared by 5 bases and J by 7 bases, with 11 bases between. This CDR3 has 12 residues. The CDR3 region is CASSKYSNEAFF. In nucleotides, the CDR3 is TGTGCCAGCAGCAAATACAGCAATGAAGCTTTCTTT.

This clone was observed a few times. This specimen includes other DNA sequences encoding the same CDR3. V usage is TRBV12-2 and J usage is TRBJ1-2. TRBV12-2 is noted as a pseudogene. The length of the CDR3 is 14 residues. This CDR3 is CASRLATGNYGYTF. The CDR3 region has the DNA TGTGCAAGTCGCTTAGCGACGGGGAACTATGGCTACACCTTC.

The chain carries TRBV2 and TRBJ2-1; 11 nucleotides align to TRBD2. Germline CDR1 reads SNHLY; CDR2 reads FYNNEI. Unmatched junction bases numbered 9, after V lost 6 bases and J lost 8 bases. The CDR3 contains 15 residues. Here the CDR3 reads CASRETSGIYDEQFF. The CDR3 DNA is TGTGCCAGCAGGGAGACTAGCGGGATATACGATGAGCAGTTCTTC. Based on the CDR3 plus reference TRBV2 and TRBJ2-1, the full variable domain is EPEVTQTPSHQVTQMGQEVILRCVPISNHLYFYWYRQILGQKVEFLVSFYNNEISEKSEIFDDQFSVERPDGSNFTLKIRSTKLEDSAMYFCASRETSGIYDEQFFGPGTRLTVL.

The V call is TRBV10-3, the J call TRBJ2-3; tentatively, D is TRBD1 or TRBD2 (5 bases each). Trimming removed 3 bases at V and 2 bases at J, with 15 bases between. Per the germline V gene, CDR1 is ENHRY and CDR2 is SYGVKD. The CDR3 runs to 16 residues. The CDR3 nucleotides read TGTGCCATCAGTGACCGGGACGCCGACCCCACAGATACGCAGTATTTT. Its protein product is CAISDRDADPTDTQYF.

The rearrangement joins TRBV5-1 to TRBJ2-5; 12 positions match TRBD1. Germline trimming cut 0 bases from V and 2 bases from J; bases unmatched to any gene: 2. CDR1 is SGHRS, CDR2 YFSETQ, per germline. This CDR3 contains 16 residues. The CDR3 bases are TGCGCCAGCAGCTTGGGGGACAGGGGGCCTCAAGAGACCCAGTACTTC. It codes for CASSLGDRGPQETQYF.

This sequence joins TRBV11-3 and TRBJ2-5; D is perhaps TRBD1 (6 bases). Germline V gene data show CDR1 as SGHNT and CDR2 as YENEEA. The CDR3 totals 17 residues. V was cut by 0 bases and J by 2 bases, with 16 bases left in between. DNA for the CDR3: TGTGCCAGCAGCTTAGAGAACAGGGTGTCGTGGCAAGAGACCCAGTACTTC. Protein: CASSLENRVSWQETQYF.

The chain links TRBV7-2 to TRBJ2-1; possible D gene TRBD1, 5 bases. Germline CDR1 reads SGHTA; CDR2 reads FQGNSA. CDR3 size: 13 residues. V was cut by 6 bases and J by 6 bases, with 12 bases left in between. The CDR3 is CASSSAGINEQFF. The CDR3 coding sequence is TGTGCCAGCAGTTCCGCAGGGATCAATGAGCAGTTCTTC.